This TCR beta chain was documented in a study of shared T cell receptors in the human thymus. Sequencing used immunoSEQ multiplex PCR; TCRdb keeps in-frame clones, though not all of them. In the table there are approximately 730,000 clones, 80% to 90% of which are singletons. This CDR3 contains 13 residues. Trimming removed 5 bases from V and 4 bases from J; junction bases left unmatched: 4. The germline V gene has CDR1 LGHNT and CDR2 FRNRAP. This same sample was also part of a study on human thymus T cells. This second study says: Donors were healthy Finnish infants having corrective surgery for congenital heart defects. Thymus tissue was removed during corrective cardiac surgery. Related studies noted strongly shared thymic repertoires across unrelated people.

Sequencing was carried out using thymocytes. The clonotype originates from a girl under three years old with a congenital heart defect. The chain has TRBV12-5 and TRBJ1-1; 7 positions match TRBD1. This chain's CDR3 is CASGDDRVTEAFF. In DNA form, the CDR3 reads TGTGCTAGTGGTGACGACAGGGTCACTGAAGCTTTCTTT.